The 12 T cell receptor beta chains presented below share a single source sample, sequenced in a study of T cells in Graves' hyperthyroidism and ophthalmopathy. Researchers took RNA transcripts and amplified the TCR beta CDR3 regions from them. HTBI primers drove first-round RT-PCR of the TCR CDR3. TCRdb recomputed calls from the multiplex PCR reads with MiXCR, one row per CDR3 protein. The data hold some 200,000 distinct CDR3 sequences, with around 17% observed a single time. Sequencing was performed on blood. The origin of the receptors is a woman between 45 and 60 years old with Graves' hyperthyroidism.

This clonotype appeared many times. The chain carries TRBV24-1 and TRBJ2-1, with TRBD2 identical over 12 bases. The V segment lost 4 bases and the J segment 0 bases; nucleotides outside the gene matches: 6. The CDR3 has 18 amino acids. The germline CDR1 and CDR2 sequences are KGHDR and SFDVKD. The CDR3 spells CATSDPGLAGSSYNEQFF. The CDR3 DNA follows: TGTGCCACCAGTGACCCAGGACTAGCGGGAAGCTCCTACAATGAGCAGTTCTTC.

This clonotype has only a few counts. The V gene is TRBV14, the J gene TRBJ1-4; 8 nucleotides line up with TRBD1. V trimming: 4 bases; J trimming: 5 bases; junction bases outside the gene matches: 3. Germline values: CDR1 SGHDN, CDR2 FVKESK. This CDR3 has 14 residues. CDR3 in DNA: TGTGCCAGCAGCCCGGACAGGGAGAATGAAAAACTGTTTTTT. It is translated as CASSPDRENEKLFF.

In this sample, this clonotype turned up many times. The CDR3 DNA sequence: TGTGCCAGCAGCTTGGCCCGGTTCGGCGGCGACGGAAACACCATATATTTT. It is translated as CASSLARFGGDGNTIYF. The chain employs TRBV11-2 and TRBJ1-3; unclear D gene. V gave up 3 bases and J gave up 4 bases, with 19 bases separating them. This CDR3 is built from 17 residues. Germline assignment: CDR1 SGHAT and CDR2 FQNNGV.

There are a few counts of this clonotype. The chain's CDR3 is CAWSPNRYNEQFF. The CDR3 DNA reads as TGTGCCTGGAGCCCCAACCGGTACAATGAGCAGTTCTTC. The chain is built from TRBV30 and TRBJ2-1, with no clear D. This CDR3 region has 13 residues. Trimming removed 3 bases from V and 4 bases from J, with 10 bases in between. The germline CDR1 and CDR2 sequences are GTSNPN and SVGIG (reference sequence).

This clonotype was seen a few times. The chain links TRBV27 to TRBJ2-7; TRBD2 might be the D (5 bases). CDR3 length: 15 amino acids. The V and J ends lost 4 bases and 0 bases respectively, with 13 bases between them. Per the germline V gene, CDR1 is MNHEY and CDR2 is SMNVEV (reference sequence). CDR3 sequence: CASSSNVRASYEQYF. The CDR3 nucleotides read TGTGCCAGCAGTTCTAATGTGCGGGCCTCCTACGAGCAGTACTTC.

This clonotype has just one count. The CDR3 spells CASSSYREVETQYF. The CDR3 coding sequence is TGTGCCAGCAGCAGCTACAGGGAAGTAGAGACCCAGTACTTC. J is TRBJ2-5 and V is TRBV11-3, with a tentative D call TRBD1 (6 bases). The CDR3 has 14 amino acids. Germline CDR1 is SGHNT and CDR2 is YENEEA. V lost 5 bases and J lost 4, with 14 bases in between.

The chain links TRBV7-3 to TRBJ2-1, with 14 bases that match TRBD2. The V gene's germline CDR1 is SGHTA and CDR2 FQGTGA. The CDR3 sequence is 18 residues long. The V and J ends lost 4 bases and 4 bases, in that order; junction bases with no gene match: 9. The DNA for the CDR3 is TGTGCCAGCAGCTCCATTCCCGGGACTAGCGGGAGATACAATGAGCAGTTCTTC. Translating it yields CASSSIPGTSGRYNEQFF.

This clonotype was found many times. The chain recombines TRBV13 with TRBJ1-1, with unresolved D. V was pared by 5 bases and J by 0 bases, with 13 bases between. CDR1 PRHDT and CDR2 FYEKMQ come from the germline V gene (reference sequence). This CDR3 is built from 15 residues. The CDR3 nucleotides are TGTGCCAGCAGCAGCCGACGGCCAATGAACACTGAAGCTTTCTTT. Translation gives CASSSRRPMNTEAFF.

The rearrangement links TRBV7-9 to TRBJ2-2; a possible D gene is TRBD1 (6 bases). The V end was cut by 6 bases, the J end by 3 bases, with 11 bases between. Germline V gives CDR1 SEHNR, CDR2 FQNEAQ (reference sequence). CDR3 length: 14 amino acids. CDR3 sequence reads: CASSKQGHTGELFF. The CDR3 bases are TGTGCCAGCAGTAAGCAGGGGCACACCGGGGAGCTGTTTTTT.

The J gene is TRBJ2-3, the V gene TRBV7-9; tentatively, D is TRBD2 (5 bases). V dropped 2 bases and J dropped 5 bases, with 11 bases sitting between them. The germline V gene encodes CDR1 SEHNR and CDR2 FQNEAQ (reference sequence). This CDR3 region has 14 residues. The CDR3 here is CASSLWAGQDTQYF. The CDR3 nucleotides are TGTGCCAGCAGCTTATGGGCGGGCCAAGATACGCAGTATTTT.

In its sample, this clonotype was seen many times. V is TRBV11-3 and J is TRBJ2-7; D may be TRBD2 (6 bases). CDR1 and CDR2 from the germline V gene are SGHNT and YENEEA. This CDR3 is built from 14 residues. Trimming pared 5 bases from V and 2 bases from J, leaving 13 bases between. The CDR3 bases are TGTGCCAGCAGCCGAGGGGCGGGACCCTACGAGCAGTACTTC. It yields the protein CASSRGAGPYEQYF.

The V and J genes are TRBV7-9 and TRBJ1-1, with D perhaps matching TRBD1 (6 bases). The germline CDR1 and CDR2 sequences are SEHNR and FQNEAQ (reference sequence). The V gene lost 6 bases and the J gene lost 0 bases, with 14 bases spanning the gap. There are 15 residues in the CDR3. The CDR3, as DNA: TGTGCCAGCAGGTCAAGGGGGGGGATGAACACTGAAGCTTTCTTT. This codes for CASRSRGGMNTEAFF.